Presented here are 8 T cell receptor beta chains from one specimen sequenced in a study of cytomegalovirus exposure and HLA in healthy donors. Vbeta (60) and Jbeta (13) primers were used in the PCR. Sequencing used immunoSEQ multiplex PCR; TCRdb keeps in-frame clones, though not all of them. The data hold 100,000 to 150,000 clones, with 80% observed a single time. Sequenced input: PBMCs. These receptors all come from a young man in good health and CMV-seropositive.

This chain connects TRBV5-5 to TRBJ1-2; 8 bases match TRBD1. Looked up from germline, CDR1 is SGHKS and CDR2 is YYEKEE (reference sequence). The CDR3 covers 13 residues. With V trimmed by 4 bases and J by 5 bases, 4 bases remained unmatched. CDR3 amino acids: CASSGDRIYGYTF. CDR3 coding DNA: TGTGCCAGCAGCGGGGACAGGATATATGGCTACACCTTC.

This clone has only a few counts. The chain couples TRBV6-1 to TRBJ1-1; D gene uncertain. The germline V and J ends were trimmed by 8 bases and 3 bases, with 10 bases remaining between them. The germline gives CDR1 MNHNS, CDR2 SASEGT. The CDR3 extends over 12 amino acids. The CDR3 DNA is TGTGCCAGCCACGACACCTACACTGAAGCTTTCTTT. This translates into CASHDTYTEAFF.

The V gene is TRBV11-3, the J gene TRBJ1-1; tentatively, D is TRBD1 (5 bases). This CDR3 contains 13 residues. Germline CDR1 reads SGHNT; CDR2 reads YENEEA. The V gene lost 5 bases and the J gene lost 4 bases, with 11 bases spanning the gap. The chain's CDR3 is CASSKGTSTEAFF. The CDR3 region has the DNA TGTGCCAGCAGCAAGGGGACTTCCACTGAAGCTTTCTTT. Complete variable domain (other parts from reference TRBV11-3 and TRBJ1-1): EAGVVQSPRYKIIEKKQPVAFWCNPISGHNTLYWYLQNLGQGPELLIRYENEEAVDDSQLPKDRFSAERLKGVDSTLKIQPAELGDSAVYLCASSKGTSTEAFFGQGTRLTVV.

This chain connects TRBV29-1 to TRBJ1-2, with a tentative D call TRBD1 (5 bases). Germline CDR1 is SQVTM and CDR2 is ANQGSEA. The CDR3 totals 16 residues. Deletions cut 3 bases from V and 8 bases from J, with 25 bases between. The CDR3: CSVDAFGQGGHGGYTF. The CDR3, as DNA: TGCAGCGTTGATGCCTTTGGTCAGGGAGGTCATGGCGGCTACACCTTC.

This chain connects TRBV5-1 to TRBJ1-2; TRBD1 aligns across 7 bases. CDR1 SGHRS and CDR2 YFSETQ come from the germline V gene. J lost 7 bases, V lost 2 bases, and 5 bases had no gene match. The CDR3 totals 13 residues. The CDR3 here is CASSFSGQAGYTF. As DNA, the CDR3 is TGCGCCAGCAGCTTTTCCGGACAGGCTGGCTACACCTTC.

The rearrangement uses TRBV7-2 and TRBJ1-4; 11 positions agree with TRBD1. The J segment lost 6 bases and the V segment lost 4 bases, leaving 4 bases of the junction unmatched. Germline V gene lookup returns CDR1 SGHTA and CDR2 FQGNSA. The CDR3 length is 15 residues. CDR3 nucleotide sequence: TGTGCCAGCAGCTCCCGGGACAGGGGGTATGAAAAACTGTTTTTT. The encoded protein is CASSSRDRGYEKLFF.

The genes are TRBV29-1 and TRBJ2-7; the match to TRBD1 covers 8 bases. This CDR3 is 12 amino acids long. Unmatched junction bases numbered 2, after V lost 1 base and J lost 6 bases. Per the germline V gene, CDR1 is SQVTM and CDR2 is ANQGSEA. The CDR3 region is CSVEATGAEQYF. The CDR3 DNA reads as TGCAGCGTTGAAGCGACAGGGGCCGAGCAGTACTTC.

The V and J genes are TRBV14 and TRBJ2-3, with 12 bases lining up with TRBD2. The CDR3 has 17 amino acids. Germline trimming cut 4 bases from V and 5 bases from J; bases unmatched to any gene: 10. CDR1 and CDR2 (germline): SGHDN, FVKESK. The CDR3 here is CASSPGLAGTRGDTQYF. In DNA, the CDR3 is TGTGCCAGCAGCCCCGGACTAGCGGGGACACGGGGAGATACGCAGTATTTT. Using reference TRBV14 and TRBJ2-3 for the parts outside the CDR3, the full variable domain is EAGVTQFPSHSVIEKGQTVTLRCDPISGHDNLYWYRRVMGKEIKFLLHFVKESKQDESGMPNNRFLAERTGGTYSTLKVQPAELEDSGVYFCASSPGLAGTRGDTQYFGPGTRLTVL.